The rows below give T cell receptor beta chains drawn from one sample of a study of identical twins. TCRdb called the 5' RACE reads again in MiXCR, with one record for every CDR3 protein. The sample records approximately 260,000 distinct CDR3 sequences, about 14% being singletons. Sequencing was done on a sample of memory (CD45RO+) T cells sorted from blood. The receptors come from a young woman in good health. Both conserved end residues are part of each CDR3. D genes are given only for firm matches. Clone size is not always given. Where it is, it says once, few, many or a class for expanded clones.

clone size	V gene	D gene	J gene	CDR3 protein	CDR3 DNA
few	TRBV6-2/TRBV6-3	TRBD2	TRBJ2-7	CASSLTSGVNEQYF	TGTGCCAGCAGCCTCACTAGCGGGGTTAACGAGCAGTACTTC
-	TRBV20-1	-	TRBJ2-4	CSAARWAESWGAKNIQYF	TGCAGTGCCGCCCGATGGGCAGAGTCCTGGGGAGCCAAAAACATTCAGTACTTC
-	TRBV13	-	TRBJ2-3	CASSQSRGPDTQYF	TGTGCCAGCAGCCAAAGTCGGGGCCCAGATACGCAGTATTTT
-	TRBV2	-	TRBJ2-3	CASTQVGDTQYF	TGTGCCAGCACGCAGGTAGGAGATACGCAGTATTTT
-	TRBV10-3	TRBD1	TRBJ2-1	CAISPGQGAGNEQFF	TGTGCCATCAGTCCGGGACAGGGGGCAGGGAATGAGCAGTTCTTC
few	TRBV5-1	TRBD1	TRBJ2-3	CASSSDRGSDTQYF	TGCGCCAGCAGCTCGGACAGGGGCTCAGATACGCAGTATTTT
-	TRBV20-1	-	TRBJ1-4	CSARWRTDNEKLFF	TGCAGTGCTAGATGGCGGACTGATAATGAAAAACTGTTTTTT
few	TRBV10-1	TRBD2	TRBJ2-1	CAAACLADHSYNEQFF	TGCGCCGCGGCCTGCCTAGCGGATCACTCCTACAATGAGCAGTTCTTC
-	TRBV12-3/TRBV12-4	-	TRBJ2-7	CASSGTVVYEQYF	TGTGCCAGCAGTGGGACCGTAGTCTACGAGCAGTACTTC
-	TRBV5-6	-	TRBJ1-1	CASSLVSVDTEAFF	TGTGCCAGCAGCTTGGTATCGGTGGACACTGAAGCTTTCTTT
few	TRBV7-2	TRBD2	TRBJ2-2	CASSSRTSGGTGELFF	TGTGCCAGCAGCTCCCGGACTAGCGGTGGGACCGGGGAGCTGTTTTTT
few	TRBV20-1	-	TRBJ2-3	CSARVDPDTQYF	TGCAGTGCTAGGGTCGATCCAGATACGCAGTATTTT
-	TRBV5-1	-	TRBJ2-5	CASSLYGVQETQYF	TGCGCCAGCAGCTTGTACGGGGTCCAAGAGACCCAGTACTTC
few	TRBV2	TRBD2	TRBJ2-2	CASMLRGALNTGELFF	TGTGCCAGCATGTTGCGGGGGGCCTTGAACACCGGGGAGCTGTTTTTT
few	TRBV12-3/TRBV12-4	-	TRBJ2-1	CASSGDVNEQFF	TGTGCCAGCAGCGGGGACGTCAATGAGCAGTTCTTC
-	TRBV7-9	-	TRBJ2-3	CASSFSGPMTDTQYF	TGTGCCAGCAGCTTCTCGGGACCTATGACAGATACGCAGTATTTT
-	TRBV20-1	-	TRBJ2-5	CSASGRGLETQYF	TGCAGTGCTAGTGGTAGGGGCCTGGAGACCCAGTACTTC
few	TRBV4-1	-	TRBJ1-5	CASSQAVGQPQHF	TGCGCCAGCAGCCAGGCCGTCGGACAGCCCCAGCATTTT
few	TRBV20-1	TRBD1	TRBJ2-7	CSANLAAGTGSYEQYF	TGCAGTGCTAATTTAGCCGCCGGGACAGGGTCCTACGAGCAGTACTTC
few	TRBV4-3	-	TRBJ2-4	CASSQDGQGFIQYF	TGCGCCAGCAGCCAAGATGGGCAGGGGTTCATTCAGTACTTC
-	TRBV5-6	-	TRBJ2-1	CASSLSFTNEQFF	TGTGCCAGCAGCTTGTCATTTACCAATGAGCAGTTCTTC
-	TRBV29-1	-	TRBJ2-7	CSVGRQPEYEQYF	TGCAGCGTTGGGAGACAGCCAGAATACGAGCAGTACTTC
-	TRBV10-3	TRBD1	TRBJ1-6	CAGRGQLNSPLHF	TGTGCCGGACGGGGACAGCTAAATTCACCCCTCCACTTT
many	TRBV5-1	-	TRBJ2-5	CASSPGPYQETQYF	TGCGCCAGCAGCCCCGGCCCGTACCAAGAGACCCAGTACTTC
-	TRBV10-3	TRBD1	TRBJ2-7	CAIRGTGSHEQYF	TGTGCCATCAGGGGGACAGGGAGCCACGAGCAGTACTTC
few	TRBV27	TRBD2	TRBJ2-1	CASRNLRRGGYNEQFF	TGTGCCAGCAGGAACCTGCGGCGGGGGGGGTACAATGAGCAGTTCTTC